This T cell receptor beta chain was retrieved from a study of blood T cell repertoires in COVID-19. Study at large: COVID-19 samples collected from the United States, Italy and Spain covered acute and convalescent phases. From T cells, B-cell-depleted T cells, or PBMCs came the material, which was cDNA or gDNA.

The Seattle patients joined while their infection was active and were tracked longitudinally afterward. Assay: immunoSEQ multiplex PCR; the TCRdb copy retains only in-frame clones and omits some. The repertoire consists of 100,000 to 150,000 clones, with around 89% occurring once and the leading ten covering roughly 3.9%. Trimming shortened V by 0 bases and J by 6 bases, and 12 bases separated the two germline ends. The CDR3 loop spans 14 amino acids. CDR1 is SGHRS and CDR2 is YFSETQ in the germline V gene. The V gene is TRBV5-1, the J gene TRBJ1-2, with a weak D call TRBD1 (6 bases). The sequenced sample was peripheral blood. The sequence derives from a man aged 55-75 years with COVID-19, enrolled during active disease. The CDR3 spells CASSLESGVDGYTF. The CDR3 DNA is TGCGCCAGCAGCTTGGAATCAGGGGTCGATGGCTACACCTTC.